This TCR beta chain appears in the sequencing data of a study of blood T cell repertoires in COVID-19. The V gene's germline CDR1 is SGHAT and CDR2 FQNNGV. CDR3 length: 16 residues. The V end was cut by 3 bases, the J end by 0 bases, with 12 bases between. Clones were read by immunoSEQ multiplex PCR, and TCRdb kept only the in-frame ones, dropping some. The sample holds roughly 15,000 clones, 65% to 85% seen once. The source of this sequence is a human donor in a cohort sampled during active COVID-19. Sequences were obtained from peripheral blood. The V call is TRBV11-2, the J call TRBJ1-3, with D maybe TRBD1 (5 bases). The CDR3 coding sequence is TGTGCCAGCAGCTTGACGACTCAGGGCTCTGGAAACACCATATATTTT. It specifies CASSLTTQGSGNTIYF.